The subject of this entry is one T cell receptor beta chain. Antigen specificity is unknown. These donors were members of the approximately 120-subject validation cohort, a group separate from the approximately 670-subject first cohort. The repertoire was sequenced with immunoSEQ multiplex PCR; TCRdb's copy has only in-frame clones and lacks some. The sample yields around 230,000 clones, approximately 83% seen once. Germline V CDR1 and CDR2: MGHRA, YSYEKL. The CDR3 loop spans 15 amino acids. V lost 5 bases to trimming and J lost 2 bases; unmatched junction nucleotides: 9. The source of the sample is a study of cytomegalovirus exposure and HLA in healthy donors. Study-level results: In vitro testing confirmed three CMV-associated chains as specific for CMV antigens.

Input material: PBMCs. V usage is TRBV4-1 and J usage is TRBJ2-7; TRBD1 aligns across 7 bases. The clonotype originates from a woman in her 30s in good health and CMV-seropositive. CDR3 sequence (DNA): TGCGCCAGCAGCGGTACCGGGACAGCGACCTACGAGCAGTACTTC. Translating gives CASSGTGTATYEQYF.